These T cell receptor beta chains were read from a single sample in a study of blood T cell repertoires in COVID-19. Clones were sequenced by immunoSEQ multiplex PCR, and TCRdb holds only the in-frame ones, with some missing. Of about 160,000 clones in the sample, 85% were seen once. Sequencing was performed on peripheral blood. The receptors were gathered from a woman in her forties or fifties with COVID-19, enrolled during active disease. The CDR3 runs from the conserved cysteine through the conserved F or W. The D gene is left open where the match is weak.

J,V,D,DNA,CDR3
TRBJ1-5,TRBV12-3/TRBV12-4,-,TGTGCCAGCAGTCGCCGGGACAATCAGCCCCAGCATTTT,CASSRRDNQPQHF
TRBJ1-4,TRBV28,TRBD1,TGTGCCAGCAGTTTCCCGGACAGGGACTCTCGACTGTTTTTT,CASSFPDRDSRLFF
TRBJ2-2,TRBV5-4,-,TGTGCCAGCAGCTTGCAGGGGTTGGACACCGGGGAGCTGTTTTTT,CASSLQGLDTGELFF
TRBJ2-5,TRBV2,-,TGTGCCAGCAGTGAACCAGCGGCGGCCCAAGAGACCCAGTACTTC,CASSEPAAAQETQYF
TRBJ2-7,TRBV4-1,-,TGCGCCAGCAGCCAAGATCTGGCGGGTTTGGGCTCCTACGAGCAGTACTTC,CASSQDLAGLGSYEQYF
TRBJ2-7,TRBV10-3,TRBD1,TGTGCCATCAGGGGGACAGGATTGTACGAGCAGTACTTC,CAIRGTGLYEQYF
TRBJ1-1,TRBV20-1,-,TGCAGTGCCACATTCCGGGCTGAAGCTTTCTTT,CSATFRAEAFF
TRBJ2-3,TRBV5-4,TRBD1,TGTGCCAGCAGCTTGGCCGGGACAGGGGGCAAATATACGCAGTATTTT,CASSLAGTGGKYTQYF
TRBJ2-2,TRBV15,TRBD2,TGTGCCACCAGCAGAGATGGGGGGGTCTCCGTCTTTGCCGGGGAGCTGTTTTTT,CATSRDGGVSVFAGELFF
TRBJ1-4,TRBV12-5,-,TGTGCTAGTGCCCGACAGTCAACTAATGAAAAACTGTTTTTT,CASARQSTNEKLFF
TRBJ2-3,TRBV24-1,-,TGTGCCACCAGTGATTCTAGCGCAAGGGGGGGTACGCAGTATTTT,CATSDSSARGGTQYF